The source of this T cell receptor beta chain is a study of blood T cell repertoires in COVID-19. Across the study: Researchers got acute and convalescent COVID-19 samples from the United States, Italy and Spain. PBMCs, B-cell-depleted T cells, or T cells were the source of the cDNA or gDNA that made up the material.

This clone was observed a single time. The authors' processing: The assay estimated nucleated cells by amplifying reference gene primers. The protocol was immunoSEQ multiplex PCR, while the TCRdb copy is restricted to in-frame clones and leaves out a portion. That table furnishes V, J and clone size, whereas the DNA furnished D and trimming. Counted here are about 180,000 clones, roughly 82% occurring once; the ten biggest clones make up about 8.4%. This CDR3 comprises 14 residues. Trimming stripped 5 bases from V and 1 base from J, with 11 bases between. The germline gives CDR1 LNHDA, CDR2 SQIVND (reference sequence).

The sequenced material came from peripheral blood. The chain is built from TRBV19 and TRBJ1-1, with a possible D match to TRBD1 (6 bases). The receptor comes from a woman in her sixties or seventies with acute or convalescent COVID-19. The CDR3, as DNA: TGTGCCAGTAGTCGAAGGGGGGGGAACACTGAAGCTTTCTTT. As protein: CASSRRGGNTEAFF.